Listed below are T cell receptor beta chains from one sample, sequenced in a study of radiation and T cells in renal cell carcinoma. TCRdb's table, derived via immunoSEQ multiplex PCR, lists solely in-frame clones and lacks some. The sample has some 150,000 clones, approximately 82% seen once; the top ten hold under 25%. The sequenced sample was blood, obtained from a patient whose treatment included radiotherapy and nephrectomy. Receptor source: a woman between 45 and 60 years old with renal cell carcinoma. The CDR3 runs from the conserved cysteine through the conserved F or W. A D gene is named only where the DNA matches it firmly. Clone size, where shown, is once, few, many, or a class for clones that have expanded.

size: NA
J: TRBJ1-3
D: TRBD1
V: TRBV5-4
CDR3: CASSLEKGAGGNTIYF
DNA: TGTGCCAGCAGCTTGGAGAAGGGGGCGGGAGGAAACACCATATATTTT

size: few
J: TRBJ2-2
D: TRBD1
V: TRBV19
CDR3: CASSVRDRGSGELFF
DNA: TGTGCCAGTAGTGTCCGGGACAGGGGGTCCGGGGAGCTGTTTTTT

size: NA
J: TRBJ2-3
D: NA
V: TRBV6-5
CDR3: CASSQQGIFTDTQYF
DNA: TGTGCCAGCAGTCAACAGGGTATATTCACAGATACGCAGTATTTT

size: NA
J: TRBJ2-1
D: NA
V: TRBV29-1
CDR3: CSVPPRGASAYNEQFF
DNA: TGCAGCGTTCCCCCCCGGGGGGCCTCCGCCTACAATGAGCAGTTCTTC

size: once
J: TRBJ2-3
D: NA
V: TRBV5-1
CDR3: CASSLEGGLTDTQYF
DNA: TGCGCCAGCAGCTTGGAGGGAGGCTTAACAGATACGCAGTATTTT

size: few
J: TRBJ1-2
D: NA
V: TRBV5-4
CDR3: CASSLGFDSRLGYTF
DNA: TGTGCCAGCAGCTTGGGGTTCGACTCAAGGCTTGGCTACACCTTC

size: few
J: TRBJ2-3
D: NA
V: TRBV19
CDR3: CASSTVSADTQYF
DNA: TGTGCCAGTAGCACCGTTTCAGCAGATACGCAGTATTTT

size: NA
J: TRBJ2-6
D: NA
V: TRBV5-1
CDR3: CASMSGKNSGANVLTF
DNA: TGCGCCAGCATGTCAGGGAAAAACTCTGGGGCCAACGTCCTGACTTTC

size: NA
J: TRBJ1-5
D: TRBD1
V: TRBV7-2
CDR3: CASSSQATGGEKPQHF
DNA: TGTGCCAGCAGCTCACAAGCAACAGGGGGCGAAAAGCCCCAGCATTTT

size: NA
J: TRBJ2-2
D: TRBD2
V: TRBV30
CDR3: CAWSVAFVRRGKNTGELFF
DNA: TGTGCCTGGAGTGTTGCGTTTGTTCGGCGGGGGAAAAACACCGGGGAGCTGTTTTTT

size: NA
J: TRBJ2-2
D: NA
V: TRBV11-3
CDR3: CASSLGRAGNTGELFF
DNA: TGTGCCAGCAGCTTAGGTCGTGCGGGGAACACCGGGGAGCTGTTTTTT

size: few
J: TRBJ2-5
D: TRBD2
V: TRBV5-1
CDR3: CASSVLLAGGEETQYF
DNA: TGCGCCAGCAGCGTCCTTCTAGCGGGAGGGGAGGAGACCCAGTACTTC

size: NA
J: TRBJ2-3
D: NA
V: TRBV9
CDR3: CASSVVSSSTDTQYF
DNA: TGTGCCAGCAGCGTAGTGAGCTCTAGCACAGATACGCAGTATTTT

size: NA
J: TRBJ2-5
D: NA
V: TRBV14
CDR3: CASSRDGGETQYF
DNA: TGTGCCAGCAGCCGGGACGGCGGGGAGACCCAGTACTTC

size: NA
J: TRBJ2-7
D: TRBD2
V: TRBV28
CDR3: CASSMISRGLAGSYEQYF
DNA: TGTGCCAGCAGTATGATATCCCGGGGACTAGCGGGCTCCTACGAGCAGTACTTC

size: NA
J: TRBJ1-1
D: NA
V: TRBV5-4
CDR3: CASSYVGTEAFF
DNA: TGTGCCAGCAGCTACGTGGGGACTGAAGCTTTCTTT

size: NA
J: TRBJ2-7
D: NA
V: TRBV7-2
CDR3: CASSPADLSYEQYF
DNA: TGTGCCAGCAGCCCTGCGGACCTATCCTACGAGCAGTACTTC

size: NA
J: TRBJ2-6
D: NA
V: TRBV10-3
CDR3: CAISEQAGANVLTF
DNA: TGTGCCATCAGTGAGCAAGCTGGGGCCAACGTCCTGACTTTC

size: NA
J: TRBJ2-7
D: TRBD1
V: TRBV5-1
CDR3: CASSLAKTGADEQYF
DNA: TGCGCCAGCAGCTTGGCGAAGACAGGGGCAGACGAGCAGTACTTC

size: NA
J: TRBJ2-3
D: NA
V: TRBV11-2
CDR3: CASSSDITDTQYF
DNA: TGTGCCAGCAGCTCCGACATCACAGATACGCAGTATTTT

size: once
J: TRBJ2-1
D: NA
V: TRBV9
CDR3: CASSVVSRQPNEQFF
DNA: TGTGCCAGCAGCGTAGTAAGTCGACAGCCCAATGAGCAGTTCTTC

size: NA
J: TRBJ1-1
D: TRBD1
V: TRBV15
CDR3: CATSRRTGENTEAFF
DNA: TGTGCCACCAGCAGACGGACAGGGGAGAACACTGAAGCTTTCTTT

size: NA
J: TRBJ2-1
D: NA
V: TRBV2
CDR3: CASSVTRGPYEQFF
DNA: TGTGCCAGCAGCGTTACGCGAGGGCCGTATGAGCAGTTCTTC

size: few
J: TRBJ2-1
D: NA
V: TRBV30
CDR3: CAWSRDSSSYNEQFF
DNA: TGTGCCTGGAGTAGGGACTCATCCTCCTACAATGAGCAGTTCTTC

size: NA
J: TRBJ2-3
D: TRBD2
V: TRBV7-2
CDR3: CASSPSGRRTDTQYF
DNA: TGTGCCAGCAGTCCTAGCGGGAGGCGCACAGATACGCAGTATTTT

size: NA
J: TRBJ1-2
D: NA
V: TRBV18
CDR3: CASSPGQEHYGYTF
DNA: TGTGCCAGCTCACCAGGGCAGGAGCACTATGGCTACACCTTC

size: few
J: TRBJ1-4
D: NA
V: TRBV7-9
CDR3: CASSLGIPNEKLFF
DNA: TGTGCCAGCAGCTTGGGGATTCCGAATGAAAAACTGTTTTTT

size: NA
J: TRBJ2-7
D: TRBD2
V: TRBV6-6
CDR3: CASSYGQGGSYEQYF
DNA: TGTGCCAGCAGTTACGGGCAGGGAGGGTCCTACGAGCAGTACTTC

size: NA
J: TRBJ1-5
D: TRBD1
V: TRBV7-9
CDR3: CASSLGDQGAGQPQHF
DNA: TGTGCCAGCAGCTTAGGCGACCAGGGGGCAGGTCAGCCCCAGCATTTT

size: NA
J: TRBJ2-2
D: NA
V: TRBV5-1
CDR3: CASSRLPTGELFF
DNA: TGCGCCAGCTCTCGACTCCCCACCGGGGAGCTGTTTTTT

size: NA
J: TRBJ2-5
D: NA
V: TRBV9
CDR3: CASSPEWRHGAQYF
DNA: TGTGCCAGCAGCCCAGAGTGGCGACACGGGGCCCAGTACTTC

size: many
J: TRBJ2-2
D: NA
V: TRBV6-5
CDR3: CASTGDTGELFF
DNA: TGTGCCAGCACAGGAGACACCGGGGAGCTGTTTTTT

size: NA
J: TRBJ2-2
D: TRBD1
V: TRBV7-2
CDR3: CASSPRQGANTGELFF
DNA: TGTGCCAGCAGCCCTCGACAGGGGGCGAACACCGGGGAGCTGTTTTTT

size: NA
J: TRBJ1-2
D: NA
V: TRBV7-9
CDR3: CASSVDSGLSGYTF
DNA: TGTGCCAGCAGCGTCGATTCAGGGTTAAGCGGCTACACCTTC

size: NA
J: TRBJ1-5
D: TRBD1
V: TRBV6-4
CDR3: CASATGDNQPQHF
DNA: TGTGCCAGTGCTACAGGGGACAATCAGCCCCAGCATTTT

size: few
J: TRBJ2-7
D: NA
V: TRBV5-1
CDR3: CASSLTGSYEQYF
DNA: TGCGCCAGCAGCTTGACAGGCTCCTACGAGCAGTACTTC

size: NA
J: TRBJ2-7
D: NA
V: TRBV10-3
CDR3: CAISDGNRNYEQYF
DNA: TGTGCCATCAGTGATGGAAACAGAAACTACGAGCAGTACTTC

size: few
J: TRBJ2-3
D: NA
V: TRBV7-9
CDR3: CASSLELVTQYF
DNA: TGTGCCAGCAGCTTAGAACTAGTTACGCAGTATTTT

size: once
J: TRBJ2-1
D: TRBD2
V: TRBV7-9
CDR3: CAGGRTGTSSYNEQFF
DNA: TGTGCCGGGGGTCGGACCGGGACTAGCTCCTACAATGAGCAGTTCTTC

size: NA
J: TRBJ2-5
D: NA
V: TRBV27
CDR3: CASSPLAPGQETQYF
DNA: TGTGCCAGCAGTCCCCTCGCTCCAGGCCAAGAGACCCAGTACTTC

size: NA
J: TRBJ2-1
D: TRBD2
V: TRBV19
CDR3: CASSIYAGANNEQFF
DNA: TGTGCCAGTAGTATATACGCGGGAGCAAACAATGAGCAGTTCTTC

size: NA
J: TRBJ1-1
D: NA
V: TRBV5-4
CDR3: CASSRTENTEAFF
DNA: TGTGCCAGCAGCCGGACGGAGAACACTGAAGCTTTCTTT

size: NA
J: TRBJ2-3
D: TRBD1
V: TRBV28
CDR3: CAVQGSTDTQYF
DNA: TGTGCCGTACAGGGGAGCACAGATACGCAGTATTTT

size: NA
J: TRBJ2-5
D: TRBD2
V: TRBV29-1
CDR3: CSVEAPGGYGETQYF
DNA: TGCAGCGTTGAGGCCCCGGGGGGTTATGGAGAGACCCAGTACTTC

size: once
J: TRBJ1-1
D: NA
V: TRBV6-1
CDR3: CASKQGLLMNTEAFF
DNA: TGTGCCAGCAAACAGGGCCTGCTCATGAACACTGAAGCTTTCTTT

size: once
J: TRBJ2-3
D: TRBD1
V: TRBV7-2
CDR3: CASSFGTGVDTQYF
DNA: TGTGCCAGCAGCTTTGGGACAGGGGTGGATACGCAGTATTTT

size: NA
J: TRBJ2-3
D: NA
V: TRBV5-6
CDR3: CASSLLVGVSTDTQYF
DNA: TGTGCCAGCAGCTTGCTAGTAGGGGTTAGCACAGATACGCAGTATTTT

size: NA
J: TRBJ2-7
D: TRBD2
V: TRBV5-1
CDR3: CASSLDPGGPREQYF
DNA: TGCGCCAGCAGCTTGGATCCGGGAGGGCCGCGGGAGCAGTACTTC

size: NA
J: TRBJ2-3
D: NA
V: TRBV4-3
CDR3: CASSQVYGATDTQYF
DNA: TGCGCCAGCAGCCAAGTCTACGGGGCAACAGATACGCAGTATTTT

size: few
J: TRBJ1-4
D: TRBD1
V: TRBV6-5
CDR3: CASSTRTGAREKLFF
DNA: TGTGCCAGCAGTACTCGGACAGGGGCGCGAGAAAAACTGTTTTTT

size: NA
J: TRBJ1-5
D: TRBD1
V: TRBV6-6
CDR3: CASSYRRGPEHF
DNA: TGTGCCAGCAGTTACCGAAGGGGGCCGGAGCATTTT

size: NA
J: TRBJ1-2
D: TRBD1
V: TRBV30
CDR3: CAWSLPQQQGGYGYTF
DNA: TGTGCCTGGAGTCTCCCTCAGCAGCAGGGGGGATATGGCTACACCTTC

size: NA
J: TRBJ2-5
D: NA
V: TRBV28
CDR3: CASSRSAGTQYF
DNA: TGTGCCAGCAGCCGGAGCGCGGGGACCCAGTACTTC